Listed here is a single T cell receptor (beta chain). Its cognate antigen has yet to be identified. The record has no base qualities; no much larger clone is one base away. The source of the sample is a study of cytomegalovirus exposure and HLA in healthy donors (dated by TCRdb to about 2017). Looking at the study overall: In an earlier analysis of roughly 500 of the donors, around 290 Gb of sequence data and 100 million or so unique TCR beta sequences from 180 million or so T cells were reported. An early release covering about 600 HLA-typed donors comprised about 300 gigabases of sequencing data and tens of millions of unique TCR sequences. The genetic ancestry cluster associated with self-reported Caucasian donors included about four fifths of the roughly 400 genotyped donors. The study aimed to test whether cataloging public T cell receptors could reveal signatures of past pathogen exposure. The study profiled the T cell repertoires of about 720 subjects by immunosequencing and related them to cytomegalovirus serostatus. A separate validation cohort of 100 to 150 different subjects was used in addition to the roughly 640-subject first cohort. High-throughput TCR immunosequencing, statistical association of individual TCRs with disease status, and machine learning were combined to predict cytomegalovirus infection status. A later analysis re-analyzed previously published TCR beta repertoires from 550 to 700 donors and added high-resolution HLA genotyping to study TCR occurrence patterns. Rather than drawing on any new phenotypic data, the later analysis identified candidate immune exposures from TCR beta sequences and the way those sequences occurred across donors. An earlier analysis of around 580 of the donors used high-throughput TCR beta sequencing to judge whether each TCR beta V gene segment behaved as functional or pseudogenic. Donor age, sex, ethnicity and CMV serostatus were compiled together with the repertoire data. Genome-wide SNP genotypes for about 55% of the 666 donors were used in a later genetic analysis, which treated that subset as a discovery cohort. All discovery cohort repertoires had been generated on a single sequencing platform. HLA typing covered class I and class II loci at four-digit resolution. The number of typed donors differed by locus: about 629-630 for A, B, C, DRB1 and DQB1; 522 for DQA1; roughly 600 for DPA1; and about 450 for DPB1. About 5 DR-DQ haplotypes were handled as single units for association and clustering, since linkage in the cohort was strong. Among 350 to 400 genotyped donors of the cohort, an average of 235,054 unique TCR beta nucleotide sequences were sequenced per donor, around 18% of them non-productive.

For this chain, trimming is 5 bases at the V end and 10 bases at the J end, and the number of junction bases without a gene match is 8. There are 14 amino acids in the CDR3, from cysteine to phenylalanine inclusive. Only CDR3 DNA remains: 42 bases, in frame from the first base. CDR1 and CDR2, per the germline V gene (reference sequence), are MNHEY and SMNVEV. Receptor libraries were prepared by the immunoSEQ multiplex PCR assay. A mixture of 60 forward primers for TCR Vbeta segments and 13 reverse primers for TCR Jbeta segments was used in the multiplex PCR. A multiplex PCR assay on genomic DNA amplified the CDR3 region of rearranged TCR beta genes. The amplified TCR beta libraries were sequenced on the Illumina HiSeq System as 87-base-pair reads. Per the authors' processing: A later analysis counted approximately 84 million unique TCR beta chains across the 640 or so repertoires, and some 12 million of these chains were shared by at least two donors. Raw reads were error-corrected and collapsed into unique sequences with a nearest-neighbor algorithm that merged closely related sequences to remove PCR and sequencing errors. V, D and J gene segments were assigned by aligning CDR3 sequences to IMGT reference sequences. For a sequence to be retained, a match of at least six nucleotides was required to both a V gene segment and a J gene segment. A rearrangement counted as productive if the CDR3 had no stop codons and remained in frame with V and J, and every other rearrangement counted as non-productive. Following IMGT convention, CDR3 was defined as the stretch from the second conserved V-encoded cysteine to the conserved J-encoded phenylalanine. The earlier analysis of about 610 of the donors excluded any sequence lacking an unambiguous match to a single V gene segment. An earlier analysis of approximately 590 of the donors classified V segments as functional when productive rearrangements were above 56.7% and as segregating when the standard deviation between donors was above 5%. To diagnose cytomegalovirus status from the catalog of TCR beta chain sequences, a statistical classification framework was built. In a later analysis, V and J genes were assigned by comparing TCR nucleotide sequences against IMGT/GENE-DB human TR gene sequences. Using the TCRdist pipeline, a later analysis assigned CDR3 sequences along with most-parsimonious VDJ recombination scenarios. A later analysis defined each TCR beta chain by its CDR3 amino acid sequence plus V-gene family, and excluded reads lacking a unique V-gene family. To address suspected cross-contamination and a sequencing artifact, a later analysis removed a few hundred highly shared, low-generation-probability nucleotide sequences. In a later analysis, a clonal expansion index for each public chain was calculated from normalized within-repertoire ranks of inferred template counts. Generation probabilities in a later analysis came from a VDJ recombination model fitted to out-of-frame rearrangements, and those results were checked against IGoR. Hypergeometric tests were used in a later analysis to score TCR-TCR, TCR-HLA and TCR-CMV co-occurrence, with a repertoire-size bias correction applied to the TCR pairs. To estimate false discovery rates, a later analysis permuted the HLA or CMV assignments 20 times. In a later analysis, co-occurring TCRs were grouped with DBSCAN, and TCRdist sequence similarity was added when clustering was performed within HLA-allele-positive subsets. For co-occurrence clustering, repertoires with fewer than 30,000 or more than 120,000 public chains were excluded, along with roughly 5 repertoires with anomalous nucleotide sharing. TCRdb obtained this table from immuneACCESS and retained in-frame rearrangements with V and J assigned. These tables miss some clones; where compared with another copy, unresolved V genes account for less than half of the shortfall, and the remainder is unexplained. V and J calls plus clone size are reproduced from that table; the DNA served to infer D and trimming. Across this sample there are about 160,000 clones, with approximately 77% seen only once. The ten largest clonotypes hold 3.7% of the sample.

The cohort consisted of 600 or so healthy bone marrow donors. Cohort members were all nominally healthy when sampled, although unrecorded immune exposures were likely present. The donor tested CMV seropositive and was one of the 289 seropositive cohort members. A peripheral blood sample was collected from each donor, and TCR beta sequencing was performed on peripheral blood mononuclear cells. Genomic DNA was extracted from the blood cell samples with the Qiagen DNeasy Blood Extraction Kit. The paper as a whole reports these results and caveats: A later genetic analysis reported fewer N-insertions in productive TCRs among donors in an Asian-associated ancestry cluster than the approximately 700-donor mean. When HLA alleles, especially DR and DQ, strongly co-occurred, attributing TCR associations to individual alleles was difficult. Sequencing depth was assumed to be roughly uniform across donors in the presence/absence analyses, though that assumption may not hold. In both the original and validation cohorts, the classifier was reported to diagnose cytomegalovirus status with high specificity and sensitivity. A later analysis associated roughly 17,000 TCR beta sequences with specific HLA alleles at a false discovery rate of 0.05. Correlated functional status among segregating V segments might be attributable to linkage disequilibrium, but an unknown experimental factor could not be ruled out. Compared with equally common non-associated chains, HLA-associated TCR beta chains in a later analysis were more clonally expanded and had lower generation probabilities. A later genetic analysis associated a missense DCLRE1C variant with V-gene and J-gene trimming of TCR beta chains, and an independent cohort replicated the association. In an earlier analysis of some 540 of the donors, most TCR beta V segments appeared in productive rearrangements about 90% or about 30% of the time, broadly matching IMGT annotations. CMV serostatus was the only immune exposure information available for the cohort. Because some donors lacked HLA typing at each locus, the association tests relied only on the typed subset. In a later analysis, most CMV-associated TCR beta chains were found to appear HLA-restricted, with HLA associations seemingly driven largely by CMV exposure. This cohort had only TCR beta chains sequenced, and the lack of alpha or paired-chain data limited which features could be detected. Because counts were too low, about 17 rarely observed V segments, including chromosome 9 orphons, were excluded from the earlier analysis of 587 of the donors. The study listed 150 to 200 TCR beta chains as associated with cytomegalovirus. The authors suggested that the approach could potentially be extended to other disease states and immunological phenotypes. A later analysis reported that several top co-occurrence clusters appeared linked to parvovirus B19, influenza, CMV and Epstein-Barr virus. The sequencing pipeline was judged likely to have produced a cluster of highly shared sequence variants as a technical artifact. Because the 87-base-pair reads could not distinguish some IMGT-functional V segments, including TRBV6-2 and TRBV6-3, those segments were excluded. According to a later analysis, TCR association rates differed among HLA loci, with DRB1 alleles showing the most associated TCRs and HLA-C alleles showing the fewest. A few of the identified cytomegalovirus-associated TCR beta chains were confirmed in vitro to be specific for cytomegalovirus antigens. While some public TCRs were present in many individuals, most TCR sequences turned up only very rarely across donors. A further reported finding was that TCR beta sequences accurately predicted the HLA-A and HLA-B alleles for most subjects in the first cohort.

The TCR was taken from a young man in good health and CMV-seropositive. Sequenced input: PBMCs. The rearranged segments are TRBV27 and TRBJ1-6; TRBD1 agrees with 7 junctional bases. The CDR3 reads CASSLQGYESPLHF. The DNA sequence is TGTGCCAGCAGTCTACAGGGGTATGAATCACCCCTCCACTTT.